These 20 T cell receptor beta chains came from one sample sequenced in a study of human versus mouse CDR3 diversity and MHC coevolution. Produced via immunoSEQ multiplex PCR; TCRdb's table is partial and in-frame only. The sample consists of roughly 81,000 clones, just over 90% of them appearing once. The sample comprised naive CD4+ T cells from blood. Subset given: CD45RO-negative CD62L-positive naive CD4 T cells. These receptors were obtained from a person between 30 and 69 years old in good health.

The chain has TRBV2 and TRBJ2-2; 14 bases match TRBD2. V dropped 7 bases and J dropped 6; count of bases not matched to a gene: 4. Per the germline V gene, CDR1 is SNHLY and CDR2 is FYNNEI. This CDR3 has 15 amino acids. For the CDR3, the DNA is TGTGCCAGCACGGGACTAGCGGGAGATTCCGGGGAGCTGTTTTTT. It yields the protein CASTGLAGDSGELFF.

To note about this clone: The sample holds other DNA sequences that translate to the same CDR3. The rearrangement joins TRBV7-9 to TRBJ2-3; possibly TRBD2 for D (5 bases). V lost 2 bases to trimming and J lost 8 bases, with 23 bases between them. Germline loops: CDR1 SEHNR, CDR2 FQNEAQ (reference sequence). The CDR3 sequence is 17 residues long. The CDR3 spells CASSLSLAGGRNLTQYF. The CDR3 bases are TGTGCCAGCAGCTTAAGTCTAGCAGGAGGAAGGAACCTTACGCAGTATTTT.

V and J are TRBV5-1 and TRBJ1-4, with D perhaps matching TRBD1 (6 bases). The CDR3 is 14 residues long. Between the trimmed V and J ends, which lost 1 base and 6 bases, there was a span of 10 bases. Germline-derived CDR1 and CDR2 are SGHRS and YFSETQ. The CDR3 DNA sequence: TGCGCCAGCAGCTTGCGGGCAGGGGATGAAAAACTGTTTTTT. This sequence encodes CASSLRAGDEKLFF.

The rearrangement links TRBV13 to TRBJ2-5; D perhaps matches TRBD2 (5 bases). CDR3 length: 13 amino acids. In germline, CDR1 is PRHDT, CDR2 FYEKMQ (reference sequence). Trimming removed 3 bases from V and 5 bases from J, with 10 bases in between. The CDR3 sequence: CASSFSVGETQYF. The CDR3 bases are TGTGCCAGCAGCTTTAGCGTTGGGGAGACCCAGTACTTC. The full variable domain, its missing parts supplied by reference TRBV13 and TRBJ2-5, is AAGVIQSPRHLIKEKRETATLKCYPIPRHDTVYWYQQGPGQDPQFLISFYEKMQSDKGSIPDRFSAQQFSDYHSELNMSSLELGDSALYFCASSFSVGETQYFGPGTRLLVL.

This rearrangement joins TRBV5-1 to TRBJ2-7, with a tentative D call TRBD2 (6 bases). V lost 5 bases, J lost 3 bases, and 15 bases lay in between. In germline, CDR1 is SGHRS, CDR2 YFSETQ. The CDR3 has 14 residues. The CDR3 loop is CASSMGGAGYEQYF. CDR3 coding DNA: TGCGCCAGCAGTATGGGGGGTGCTGGCTACGAGCAGTACTTC.

The CDR3 sequence: CAWRGRGGVNTEAFF. In DNA form, the CDR3 reads TGTGCCTGGAGGGGGAGGGGGGGAGTGAACACTGAAGCTTTCTTT. The chain recombines TRBV30 with TRBJ1-1; maybe TRBD1 (6 bases). Trimming took 3 bases from V and 0 from J, leaving 14 bases between them. The germline V gene encodes CDR1 GTSNPN and CDR2 SVGIG (reference sequence). The CDR3 has 15 residues.

The V gene is TRBV5-1, the J gene TRBJ2-1, with TRBD2 matching over 7 bases. Trimming took 1 base from V and 7 from J; bases not matched to a gene: 11. The germline V gene encodes CDR1 SGHRS and CDR2 YFSETQ. CDR3 size: 16 residues. The CDR3 protein is CASSLLQRGGRNEQFF. As DNA, the CDR3 is TGCGCCAGCAGCTTGCTCCAGCGGGGTGGTAGGAATGAGCAGTTCTTC.

J is TRBJ1-1 and V is TRBV7-2; D uncertain. Germline V gene sequence: CDR1 SGHTA, CDR2 FQGNSA. The CDR3 consists of 12 residues. The V end was cut by 4 bases, the J end by 10 bases, with 13 bases between. The CDR3 DNA is TGTGCCAGCAGCTCCACCCGTAATAGAGCTTTCTTT. Translation gives CASSSTRNRAFF.

CDR3 DNA sequence: TGTGCCAGCAGCGCAGACAGGGGGAACTATGGCTACACCTTC. It specifies CASSADRGNYGYTF. V usage is TRBV9 and J usage is TRBJ1-2; TRBD1 matches 9 bases. CDR1 SGDLS and CDR2 YYNGEE come from the germline V gene. The V and J ends lost 3 bases and 2 bases, in that order; junction bases with no gene match: 2. The CDR3 spans 14 residues.

The rearrangement joins TRBV6-4 to TRBJ2-3; the match to TRBD1 covers 10 bases. Germline V gives CDR1 MRHNA, CDR2 SNTAGT. V gave up 4 bases and J gave up 6 bases; unmatched junction bases: 7. The CDR3 runs 15 residues. CDR3 protein: CASSVGQGLGDTQYF. As DNA, the CDR3 is TGTGCCAGCAGTGTGGGACAGGGGCTAGGCGATACGCAGTATTTT.

V and J are TRBV6-1 and TRBJ2-2, with 7 positions matching TRBD2. The V segment lost 3 bases and the J segment 6 bases; nucleotides outside the gene matches: 4. The CDR3 sequence is 14 residues long. CDR1 is MNHNS, CDR2 SASEGT, per germline. DNA of the CDR3: TGTGCCAGCAGTGATCTCCGGGGGGCCGGGGAGCTGTTTTTT. Amino acids: CASSDLRGAGELFF.

The CDR3, as DNA: TGTGCCAGCAGTAAAACGGGACAGGACACCGGGGAGCTGTTTTTT. Its protein is CASSKTGQDTGELFF. The rearrangement uses TRBV6-5 and TRBJ2-2; 8 bases line up with TRBD1. The V segment lost 5 bases and the J segment 3 bases; nucleotides outside the gene matches: 5. The CDR3 is made up of 15 amino acids. Looked up from germline, CDR1 is MNHEY and CDR2 is SVGAGI.

The gene calls are TRBV7-2 and TRBJ2-3; D gene unclear. Germline values: CDR1 SGHTA, CDR2 FQGNSA. The CDR3 spans 11 residues. Trimming took 4 bases from V and 8 from J, leaving 7 bases between them. The CDR3 sequence is CASSSPGTQYF. CDR3 DNA sequence: TGTGCCAGCAGCTCGCCGGGTACGCAGTATTTT.

The chain combines TRBV7-8 with TRBJ1-3; perhaps TRBD1 as D (5 bases). Per the germline V gene, CDR1 is SGHVS and CDR2 is FQNEAQ. This CDR3 is 14 amino acids long. Trimming removed 1 base from V and 6 bases from J, with 10 bases in between. The CDR3 DNA reads as TGTGCCAGCAGCTTAGGTGTAGGGGCAAACACCATATATTTT. Translating it yields CASSLGVGANTIYF. The variable domain in full, with the rest retrieved from reference TRBV7-8 and TRBJ1-3, is GAGVSQSPRYKVAKRGQDVALRCDPISGHVSLFWYQQALGQGPEFLTYFQNEAQLDKSGLPSDRFFAERPEGSVSTLKIQRTQQEDSAVYLCASSLGVGANTIYFGEGSWLTVV.

V usage is TRBV19 and J usage is TRBJ1-2; 9 bases line up with TRBD1. This CDR3 has 17 amino acids. The germline V gene has CDR1 LNHDA and CDR2 SQIVND (reference sequence). V lost 5 bases, J lost 5 bases, and 15 bases stayed unmatched. Here the CDR3 reads CASSLMGQGNSRYGYTF. The CDR3 nucleotides are TGTGCCAGTAGTTTAATGGGACAGGGAAATTCGCGATATGGCTACACCTTC.

This clone was detected only once. The chain links TRBV5-1 to TRBJ1-1; D is perhaps TRBD1 (6 bases). CDR3 length: 12 amino acids. Germline lookup yields CDR1 SGHRS and CDR2 YFSETQ. V shed 10 bases and J shed 1 base, with 11 bases lying between them. The CDR3: CASRGPNTEAFF. CDR3 bases: TGCGCCTCCAGGGGTCCGAACACTGAAGCTTTCTTT.

V is TRBV25-1 and J is TRBJ2-3; TRBD2 is a possible D gene (6 bases). V gave up 2 bases and J gave up 0 bases, with 12 bases separating them. CDR3 length: 16 amino acids. Per germline, CDR1 MGHDK and CDR2 SYGVNS. CDR3 sequence: CASSETVGTSTDTQYF. The CDR3 DNA reads as TGTGCCAGCAGTGAAACGGTGGGGACTAGCACAGATACGCAGTATTTT.

As DNA, the CDR3 is TGTGCCAGTAGTCACGGACCGACTAGCGGGAGGTCAGATACGCAGTATTTT. Amino acids: CASSHGPTSGRSDTQYF. J is TRBJ2-3 and V is TRBV19; 13 nucleotides line up with TRBD2. The CDR3 covers 17 residues. Germline V gene data show CDR1 as LNHDA and CDR2 as SQIVND (reference sequence). V lost 5 bases to trimming and J lost 4 bases; unmatched junction nucleotides: 9.

The CDR3 here is CATSRDQVGTEAFF. The CDR3 DNA is TGTGCCACCAGCAGAGACCAGGTCGGCACTGAAGCTTTCTTT. The V gene is TRBV15, the J gene TRBJ1-1; D remains ambiguous. This CDR3 is built from 14 residues. Trimming took 0 bases from V and 4 from J, leaving 9 bases between them. Germline V gene data show CDR1 as LNHNV and CDR2 as YYDKDF (reference sequence).

The chain employs TRBV6-4 and TRBJ2-5; 9 bases match TRBD2. The closer fit of TRBJ2-7 to the DNA end suggests the J call may be wrong. Germline loops: CDR1 MRHNA, CDR2 SNTAGT. The CDR3 runs to 15 residues. CDR3 region: CASSDQAGGPYEQYF. The CDR3 coding sequence is TGTGCCAGCAGTGACCAAGCGGGAGGCCCCTACGAGCAGTACTTC.